This TCR beta chain originates from a study of technical replicates of blood from a handful of donors. Sequencing used immunoSEQ multiplex PCR; TCRdb keeps in-frame clones, though not all of them. The sample has 98,000 or so clones, around 96% seen once; the top ten hold more than 0.2%. Germline V CDR1 and CDR2: SGDLS, YYNGEE. This CDR3 comprises 15 residues. V lost 3 bases, J lost 2 bases, and 7 bases stayed unmatched. This clone was counted between two and nine times. The sequencing sample was made of T cells isolated from PBMCs. This TCR was sampled from a human donor in good health. The chain links TRBV9 to TRBJ1-1; TRBD1 aligns across 7 bases. CDR3: CASSANRGSNTEAFF. Here the CDR3 DNA reads TGTGCCAGCAGCGCCAACAGGGGCTCCAACACTGAAGCTTTCTTT.